This TCR beta chain was captured by sequencing in a study of spatial heterogeneity in lung cancer. This clonotype was counted ten times or more. Time point meaning: sample taken at primary tumor resection. Unsorted tumor, nontumor lung tissue or cryopreserved PBMC supplied the whole RNA. TCRdb recomputed calls from the 5' RACE reads with MiXCR, one row per CDR3 protein. The table records around 48,000 distinct CDR3 sequences, roughly 5.7% of them present only once. This specimen was PBMCs, taken at surgery. This receptor was taken from a male donor with early-stage non-small cell lung cancer.

In DNA, the CDR3 is TGTGCCAGCAGTGTACAGGGGGTCAACCGCAACCTCCACTTT. Translating it yields CASSVQGVNRNLHF. The V and J genes are TRBV12-3 or TRBV12-4 and TRBJ1-6; 8 nucleotides line up with TRBD1. This CDR3 region has 14 residues. V lost 5 bases, J lost 15 bases, and 12 bases stayed unmatched.